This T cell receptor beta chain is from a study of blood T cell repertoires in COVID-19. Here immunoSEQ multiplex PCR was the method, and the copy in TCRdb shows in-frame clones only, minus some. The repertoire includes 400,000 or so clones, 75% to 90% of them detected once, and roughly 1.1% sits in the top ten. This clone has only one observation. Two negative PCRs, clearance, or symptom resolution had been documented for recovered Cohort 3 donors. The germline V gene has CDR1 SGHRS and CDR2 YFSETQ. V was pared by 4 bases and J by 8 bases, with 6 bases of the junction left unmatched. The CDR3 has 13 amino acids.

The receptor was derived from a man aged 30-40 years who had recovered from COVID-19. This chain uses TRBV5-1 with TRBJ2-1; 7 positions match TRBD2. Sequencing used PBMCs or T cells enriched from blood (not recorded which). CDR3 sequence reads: CASSRGDYDEQFF. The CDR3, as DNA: TGCGCCAGCAGCCGAGGGGACTATGATGAGCAGTTCTTC.